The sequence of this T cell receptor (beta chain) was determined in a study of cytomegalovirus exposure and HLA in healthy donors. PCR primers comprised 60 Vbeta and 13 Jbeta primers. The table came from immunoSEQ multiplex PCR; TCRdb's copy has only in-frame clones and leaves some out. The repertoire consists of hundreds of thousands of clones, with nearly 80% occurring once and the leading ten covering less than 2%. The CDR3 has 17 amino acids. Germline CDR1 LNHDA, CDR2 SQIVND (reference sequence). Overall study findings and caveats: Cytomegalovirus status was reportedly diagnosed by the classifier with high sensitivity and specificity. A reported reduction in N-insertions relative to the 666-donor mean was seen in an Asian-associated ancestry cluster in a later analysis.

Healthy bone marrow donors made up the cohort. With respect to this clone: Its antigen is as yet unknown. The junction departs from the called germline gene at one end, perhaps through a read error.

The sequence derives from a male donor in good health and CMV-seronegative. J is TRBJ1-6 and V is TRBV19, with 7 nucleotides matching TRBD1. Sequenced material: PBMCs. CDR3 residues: CASRIGTGATVNSPLHF. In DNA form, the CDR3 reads TGTGCCAGTAGGATAGGAACAGGGGCGACAGTTAATTCACCCCTCCACTTT.